The 31 T cell receptor beta chains below all came from one sample that was sequenced in a study of blood T cell repertoires in COVID-19. Profiling relied on immunoSEQ multiplex PCR, and the TCRdb table lists in-frame clones only, not all of them. The sample carries 300,000 to 350,000 clones, 75% to 95% recorded once. Sequenced sample: peripheral blood. These receptors originate from a woman aged 25 to 39 with COVID-19, enrolled during active disease.

The table lists this clone with a count of one. The rearrangement uses TRBV6-4 and TRBJ2-2; the D gene is possibly TRBD1 (6 bases). Per the germline V gene, CDR1 is MRHNA and CDR2 is SNTAGT. Trimming took 6 bases from V and 4 from J, leaving 18 bases between them. The length of the CDR3 is 16 residues. CDR3 amino acids: CASSEGEGQSTGELFF. The CDR3 DNA reads as TGTGCCAGCAGCGAAGGGGAAGGACAGAGCACCGGGGAGCTGTTTTTT.

This clone occurred a few times. This sequence joins TRBV6-5 and TRBJ1-3; D may be TRBD1 (5 bases). V was trimmed by 8 bases and J by 0 bases, leaving 14 bases between them. The CDR3 loop spans 15 amino acids. In germline, CDR1 is MNHEY, CDR2 SVGAGI. The CDR3 region has the DNA TGTGCCAGCTGCCTACAGGTAGCCTCTGGAAACACCATATATTTT. This codes for CASCLQVASGNTIYF.

A single count supports this clone. This chain connects TRBV30 to TRBJ2-2; the D is unclear. V was cut by 6 bases and J by 3 bases, with 14 bases left in between. The CDR3 length is 14 residues. Per germline, CDR1 GTSNPN and CDR2 SVGIG (reference sequence). The CDR3, as DNA: TGTGCCTGTAGTCGGCGGTCTGACACCGGGGAGCTGTTTTTT. Protein product: CACSRRSDTGELFF. Using reference TRBV30 and TRBJ2-2 for the parts outside the CDR3, the full variable domain is SQTIHQWPATLVQPVGSPLSLECTVEGTSNPNLYWYRQAAGRGLQLLFYSVGIGQISSEVPQNLSASRPQDRQFILSSKKLLLSDSGFYLCACSRRSDTGELFFGEGSRLTVL.

This chain uses TRBV2 with TRBJ1-4, with D tentatively TRBD1 (6 bases). This CDR3 has 16 residues. Germline V lookup: CDR1 SNHLY, CDR2 FYNNEI. V lost 2 bases, J lost 3 bases, and 13 bases lay in between. CDR3 bases: TGTGCCAGCAGTGAATACGGGCAGGGGCCTAATGAAAAACTGTTTTTT. This translates into CASSEYGQGPNEKLFF.

This clone was counted once. The V and J genes are TRBV11-3 and TRBJ2-1; 8 bases map to TRBD2. J lost 0 bases, V lost 5 bases, and 3 bases had no gene match. Germline loops: CDR1 SGHNT, CDR2 YENEEA. The CDR3 length is 15 residues. CDR3 residues: CASSLSGSSYNEQFF. CDR3 nucleotide sequence: TGTGCCAGCAGCCTCAGCGGGAGCTCCTACAATGAGCAGTTCTTC.

The rearrangement uses TRBV20-1 and TRBJ2-7, with TRBD2 matching 7 bases. CDR1 and CDR2 from the germline V gene are DFQATT and SNEGSKA (reference sequence). The CDR3 consists of 14 residues. Unmatched junction bases numbered 5, after V lost 3 bases and J lost 0 bases. The CDR3 DNA reads as TGCAGTGCTAGTTTTGCTAGCGGCTCCTACGAGCAGTACTTC. Amino acids: CSASFASGSYEQYF.

This sequence joins TRBV7-6 and TRBJ2-1; 9 bases map to TRBD2. This CDR3 is 18 amino acids long. CDR1 and CDR2 (germline): SGHVS, FNYEAQ. V shed 0 bases and J 0 bases; nucleotides not matched to a gene: 6. Here the CDR3 reads CASSLAVGSGSSYNEQFF. CDR3 nucleotide sequence: TGTGCCAGCAGCTTAGCCGTGGGTAGCGGGAGCTCCTACAATGAGCAGTTCTTC.

The chain joins TRBV5-1 to TRBJ1-1, with D maybe TRBD1 (6 bases). This CDR3 comprises 14 residues. V lost 4 bases to trimming and J lost 1 base, with 11 bases between them. Germline lookup yields CDR1 SGHRS and CDR2 YFSETQ. This CDR3 reads CASSVDSPNTEAFF. For the CDR3, the DNA is TGCGCCAGCAGCGTGGACAGCCCGAACACTGAAGCTTTCTTT. The full variable domain, with the rest looked up from reference TRBV5-1 and TRBJ1-1, is KAGVTQTPRYLIKTRGQQVTLSCSPISGHRSVSWYQQTPGQGLQFLFEYFSETQRNKGNFPGRFSGRQFSNSRSEMNVSTLELGDSALYLCASSVDSPNTEAFFGQGTRLTVV.

V and J are TRBV6-5 and TRBJ1-2; possible D gene TRBD1, 6 bases. From germline, CDR1 is MNHEY and CDR2 SVGAGI. Deletions cut 0 bases from V and 4 bases from J, with 15 bases between. The CDR3 runs to 16 residues. The CDR3 region has the DNA TGTGCCAGCAGTTACTCCACCCCGGACAGATTCTATGGCTACACCTTC. It encodes CASSYSTPDRFYGYTF.

V gene TRBV6-5 combines with J gene TRBJ2-7, with 7 nucleotides matching TRBD1. J was trimmed by 5 bases and V by 10 bases; bases with no gene match: 11. This CDR3 spans 13 amino acids. Germline lookup yields CDR1 MNHEY and CDR2 SVGAGI. The CDR3 here is CANDGTAGHEQYF. The CDR3 DNA follows: TGTGCCAACGACGGGACAGCTGGCCACGAGCAGTACTTC.

V usage is TRBV19 and J usage is TRBJ1-5, with TRBD1 matching 12 bases. The CDR3 is 15 amino acids. The germline V gene has CDR1 LNHDA and CDR2 SQIVND (reference sequence). V dropped 9 bases and J dropped 4; count of bases not matched to a gene: 7. The chain's CDR3 is CASTGTGGANQPQHF. The CDR3, as DNA: TGTGCCAGCACAGGGACAGGGGGCGCAAATCAGCCCCAGCATTTT.

This chain joins TRBV6-4 and TRBJ2-3; D not certain. The germline V and J ends were trimmed by 2 bases and 4 bases, with 10 bases remaining between them. This CDR3 contains 14 residues. The germline V gene encodes CDR1 MRHNA and CDR2 SNTAGT. The CDR3 coding sequence is TGTGCCAGCAGTGACGGTGCAGTGTCAGATACGCAGTATTTT. Its translation is CASSDGAVSDTQYF.

This clone was observed once. This chain links TRBV2 with TRBJ2-3; tentative D call: TRBD2 (5 bases). The CDR3 extends over 15 amino acids. CDR1 is SNHLY and CDR2 is FYNNEI in the germline V gene. Between the trimmed V and J ends, which lost 1 base and 2 bases, there was a span of 10 bases. The CDR3 bases are TGTGCCAGCAGTGAAGAGCGAGGGATCACAGATACGCAGTATTTT. This codes for CASSEERGITDTQYF.

This chain uses TRBV7-2 with TRBJ1-1; D perhaps matches TRBD1 (6 bases). Trimming removed 4 bases at V and 4 bases at J, with 13 bases between. The germline CDR1 and CDR2 sequences are SGHTA and FQGNSA. The CDR3 covers 14 residues. CDR3 bases: TGTGCCAGCAGCTCCCCAGGGGCTAGCACTGAAGCTTTCTTT. It is translated as CASSSPGASTEAFF. Full variable domain (outside the CDR3, taken from reference TRBV7-2 and TRBJ1-1): GAGVSQSPSNKVTEKGKDVELRCDPISGHTALYWYRQSLGQGLEFLIYFQGNSAPDKSGLPSDRFSAERTGGSVSTLTIQRTQQEDSAVYLCASSSPGASTEAFFGQGTRLTVV.

The chain uses TRBV2 and TRBJ1-3; D is perhaps TRBD1 (5 bases). Germline CDR1 and CDR2: SNHLY and FYNNEI. CDR3 size: 17 residues. The V end lost 5 bases, the J end lost 0 bases, and 17 bases lay between the germline ends. This chain's CDR3 is CASSSQDIVFSGNTIYF. In DNA form, the CDR3 reads TGTGCCAGCAGTAGCCAGGACATAGTTTTCTCTGGAAACACCATATATTTT.

This rearrangement joins TRBV6-6 to TRBJ1-1, with TRBD1 matching 7 bases. Germline V gene data show CDR1 as MNHNY and CDR2 as SVGAGI (reference sequence). V shed 5 bases and J 1 base; nucleotides not matched to a gene: 13. The CDR3 consists of 17 residues. CDR3 sequence: CASSPSSAGTENTEAFF. CDR3 nucleotide sequence: TGTGCCAGCAGTCCAAGCTCCGCCGGGACAGAGAACACTGAAGCTTTCTTT.

Only one count was recorded for this clone. The V gene is TRBV28, the J gene TRBJ1-4; D is uncertain. Trimming left V 6 bases short and J 7 bases short, with 12 bases between. The CDR3 runs to 13 residues. Germline values: CDR1 MDHEN, CDR2 SYDVKM. DNA of the CDR3: TGTGCCAGCAGATTCGGGCGGGGTGAAAAACTGTTTTTT. Amino acid sequence: CASRFGRGEKLFF.

This chain joins TRBV20-1 and TRBJ2-7; D might be TRBD2 (6 bases). The CDR3 length is 11 residues. CDR1 and CDR2 (germline): DFQATT, SNEGSKA (reference sequence). DNA of the CDR3: TGCAGCGCCGGGAGAACCTACGAGCAGTACTTC. Encoded protein: CSAGRTYEQYF.

J is TRBJ2-2 and V is TRBV5-1; TRBD1 matches at 9 bases. CDR1 is SGHRS, CDR2 YFSETQ, per germline. The J segment lost 6 bases and the V segment lost 4 bases, leaving 7 bases of the junction unmatched. The CDR3 spans 15 residues. The DNA for the CDR3 is TGCGCCAGCAGCAGGGGGGACAGGGAAGCCGGGGAGCTGTTTTTT. Translated, it gives CASSRGDREAGELFF.

With respect to this clone: One end of the junction does not line up with germline, which may come from a read error. The chain combines TRBV7-7 with TRBJ2-1; D gene unclear. The CDR3 runs to 15 residues. Per the germline V gene, CDR1 is SSHAT and CDR2 is FNYEAQ (reference sequence). CDR3 DNA: TGTGCTAGCAGCTTAGCAGGCCTTACTGAGGATGAGCAGTTCTTC. It codes for CASSLAGLTEDEQFF.

This chain uses TRBV28 with TRBJ1-1; weak D call: TRBD1 (6 bases). Germline lookup yields CDR1 MDHEN and CDR2 SYDVKM. V was pared by 4 bases and J by 5 bases, with 14 bases between. The CDR3 sequence is 14 residues long. CDR3 coding DNA: TGTGCCAGCAGTTCCCCGGGGGGGCGTACTGAAGCTTTCTTT. It codes for CASSSPGGRTEAFF.

The chain carries TRBV27 and TRBJ1-6; unclear D gene. Germline V CDR1 and CDR2: MNHEY, SMNVEV (reference sequence). Trimming left V 5 bases short and J 0 bases short, with 14 bases between. CDR3 length equals 17 residues. This CDR3 reads CASSEEDGSSYNSPLHF. The CDR3 nucleotides are TGTGCCAGCAGTGAAGAAGACGGGAGCTCCTATAATTCACCCCTCCACTTT.

The chain links TRBV5-1 to TRBJ2-6; D perhaps matches TRBD2 (5 bases). The ends were cut back, 4 bases at V and 0 bases at J, with 11 bases in the middle. CDR3 size: 16 residues. Germline V gives CDR1 SGHRS, CDR2 YFSETQ. The CDR3: CASSLLGASGANVLTF. CDR3 DNA: TGCGCCAGCAGCCTATTGGGAGCCTCTGGGGCCAACGTCCTGACTTTC.

The rearrangement uses TRBV28 and TRBJ1-1; D may be TRBD1 (5 bases). V lost 8 bases and J lost 5, with 18 bases in between. There are 14 residues in the CDR3. Germline loops: CDR1 MDHEN, CDR2 SYDVKM. The CDR3 protein is CASFPPGLETEAFF. The CDR3 coding sequence is TGTGCCAGCTTCCCCCCGGGACTCGAGACTGAAGCTTTCTTT. Filled out from reference TRBV28 and TRBJ1-1, the complete variable domain reads DVKVTQSSRYLVKRTGEKVFLECVQDMDHENMFWYRQDPGLGLRLIYFSYDVKMKEKGDIPEGYSVSREKKERFSLILESASTNQTSMYLCASFPPGLETEAFFGQGTRLTVV.

This chain's CDR3 is CASNLRRNDEQYF. The CDR3 DNA follows: TGTGCCAGCAACTTGAGGCGGAACGACGAGCAGTACTTC. The chain employs TRBV28 and TRBJ2-7; D gene ambiguous. The CDR3 is 13 residues long. Germline CDR1 is MDHEN and CDR2 is SYDVKM. With 7 bases removed from V and 5 bases from J, the gap between germline ends came to 15 bases.

The chain combines TRBV11-3 with TRBJ2-5, with 9 bases identical to TRBD1. This CDR3 is 14 amino acids long. Germline V lookup: CDR1 SGHNT, CDR2 YENEEA. Germline trimming cut 5 bases from V and 2 bases from J; bases unmatched to any gene: 3. CDR3 residues: CASSPGQGQETQYF. For the CDR3, the DNA is TGTGCCAGCAGCCCTGGACAGGGGCAAGAGACCCAGTACTTC.

J is TRBJ2-6 and V is TRBV7-9, with D unclear. The V end was cut by 6 bases, the J end by 0 bases, with 6 bases between. This CDR3 comprises 14 residues. CDR1 and CDR2 (germline): SEHNR, FQNEAQ (reference sequence). CDR3 region: CASSPSSGANVLTF. DNA of the CDR3: TGTGCCAGCAGTCCCTCCTCTGGGGCCAACGTCCTGACTTTC.

The rearrangement uses TRBV5-1 and TRBJ2-1; 14 bases are shared with TRBD2. Germline CDR1 SGHRS, CDR2 YFSETQ. CDR3 length: 17 residues. Losses at the gene ends were 3 bases for V and 6 bases for J; bases not matched to a gene: 8. Here the CDR3 DNA reads TGCGCCAGCAGCTATGCCGGACTAGCGGGAGGTGTCAATGAGCAGTTCTTC. This sequence encodes CASSYAGLAGGVNEQFF.

The chain has TRBV11-2 and TRBJ1-1; no clear D. Germline V gene sequence: CDR1 SGHAT, CDR2 FQNNGV. The CDR3 consists of 15 residues. Trimming removed 5 bases at V and 0 bases at J, with 13 bases between. The CDR3 loop is CASSGAGWVNTEAFF. The CDR3 nucleotides read TGTGCCAGCAGCGGAGCGGGGTGGGTGAACACTGAAGCTTTCTTT.

V usage is TRBV15 and J usage is TRBJ1-4, with D possibly being TRBD1 (5 bases). CDR3 length: 18 residues. V lost 1 base and J lost 7, with 22 bases in between. The V gene's germline CDR1 is LNHNV and CDR2 YYDKDF (reference sequence). The CDR3 spells CATSRATWVDGGGEKLFF. CDR3 DNA: TGTGCCACCAGCAGAGCAACCTGGGTCGACGGCGGGGGTGAAAAACTGTTTTTT.

This clone was seen once. In DNA, the CDR3 is TGCGCCAGCAGCCAATCGACAGGGGGAGCCTACGAGCAGTACTTC. Protein sequence: CASSQSTGGAYEQYF. The chain has TRBV4-3 and TRBJ2-7; TRBD1 matches at 9 bases. CDR1 LGHNA and CDR2 YSLEER come from the germline V gene. V dropped 2 bases and J dropped 2; count of bases not matched to a gene: 4. The CDR3 contains 15 residues.